This TCR beta chain was recovered during a study of blood T cell repertoires in COVID-19. Across the study: Some COVID-19 samples were acute and others convalescent; all came from the United States, Italy and Spain. The cDNA or gDNA used as material had been derived from T cells, B-cell-depleted T cells, or PBMCs.

Methods used by the authors: The assay estimated nucleated cells by amplifying reference gene primers. The method was immunoSEQ multiplex PCR; TCRdb's version includes in-frame clones alone and lacks a portion of them. V, J and clone size derive from that table, while D and trimming were established from the DNA sequence. Altogether 80,000 or so clones are present, about 89% being singletons, with the ten largest covering approximately 1.9%. The CDR3 covers 13 residues. Trimming left V 6 bases short and J 1 base short, with 7 bases between. The chain is built from TRBV12-3 or TRBV12-4 and TRBJ1-5; possible D gene TRBD1, 6 bases. The receptor comes from a woman aged 55-69 years with acute or convalescent COVID-19. Sample: peripheral blood. The CDR3 reads CASSTGSNQPQHF. The CDR3 DNA reads TGTGCCAGCAGCACAGGGAGCAATCAGCCCCAGCATTTT.